The 16 T cell receptor beta chains below come from one sample, sequenced in a study of blood T cell repertoires in COVID-19. Generated by immunoSEQ multiplex PCR, the TCRdb table keeps only in-frame clones and is missing some. The sample lists more than 70,000 clones, 75% to 90% occurring once. The sequenced sample consisted of peripheral blood. These receptor sequences come from a man aged 45-65 years with active COVID-19.

The V call is TRBV5-1, the J call TRBJ2-3; 8 nucleotides line up with TRBD1. The CDR3 contains 15 residues. The trim removed 6 bases at V and 1 base at J, leaving 7 bases unmatched. Per the germline V gene, CDR1 is SGHRS and CDR2 is YFSETQ. The CDR3 region is CASTKQGAGTDTQYF. CDR3 sequence (DNA): TGCGCCAGCACCAAGCAGGGGGCTGGCACAGATACGCAGTATTTT.

J is TRBJ1-1 and V is TRBV5-4; TRBD1 matches at 10 bases. V lost 4 bases to trimming and J lost 2 bases; unmatched junction nucleotides: 11. Germline CDR1 reads SGHNT; CDR2 reads YYREEE (reference sequence). The CDR3 has 17 residues. The CDR3 DNA follows: TGTGCCAGCAGCCGTGACAGGGGGCCTCCCCCTAACACTGAAGCTTTCTTT. This sequence encodes CASSRDRGPPPNTEAFF.

Many counts were recorded for this clone. The rearrangement links TRBV30 to TRBJ1-3, with no clear D. The germline CDR1 and CDR2 sequences are GTSNPN and SVGIG (reference sequence). The CDR3 runs 13 residues. Trimming removed 1 base from V and 5 bases from J, with 9 bases in between. CDR3 amino acids: CAWSGGGRNTIYF. The DNA of the CDR3 is TGTGCCTGGAGTGGAGGCGGAAGAAACACCATATATTTT.

The rearrangement joins TRBV7-2 to TRBJ2-7; TRBD2 agrees at 10 bases. Trimming at V came to 3 bases and at J to 6 bases, leaving 8 bases not matched to a gene. The CDR3 is 15 amino acids. Germline values: CDR1 SGHTA, CDR2 FQGNSA. DNA for the CDR3: TGTGCCAGCAGCTTCTCAGCGGGAGGGCGGAGCGAGCAGTACTTC. Encoded protein: CASSFSAGGRSEQYF.

The rearrangement joins TRBV7-2 to TRBJ1-2; 9 bases map to TRBD1. The length of the CDR3 is 14 residues. Unmatched junction bases numbered 5, after V lost 5 bases and J lost 4 bases. Looked up from germline, CDR1 is SGHTA and CDR2 is FQGNSA. CDR3 residues: CASSPPQGAYGYTF. DNA of the CDR3: TGTGCCAGCAGCCCCCCACAGGGGGCCTATGGCTACACCTTC.

V and J are TRBV9 and TRBJ1-2, with 11 bases that match TRBD1. CDR1 and CDR2 from the germline V gene are SGDLS and YYNGEE. This CDR3 is 17 amino acids long. With V trimmed by 0 bases and J by 8 bases, 12 bases remained unmatched. The CDR3: CASSVAPGQGALEGYTF. The CDR3 DNA follows: TGTGCCAGCAGCGTAGCTCCCGGACAGGGGGCTTTGGAAGGCTACACCTTC. The variable domain in full, with the rest retrieved from reference TRBV9 and TRBJ1-2, is DSGVTQTPKHLITATGQRVTLRCSPRSGDLSVYWYQQSLDQGLQFLIQYYNGEERAKGNILERFSAQQFPDLHSELNLSSLELGDSALYFCASSVAPGQGALEGYTFGSGTRLTVV.

The chain is built from TRBV6-1 and TRBJ2-3; 7 bases are shared with TRBD2. The CDR3 is 17 residues long. Trimming at V came to 4 bases and at J to 6 bases, leaving 16 bases not matched to a gene. The germline V gene has CDR1 MNHNS and CDR2 SASEGT. The CDR3 DNA is TGTGCCAGCAGTGGGGTGTCTAGCGGAAAGCGCAGGGATACGCAGTATTTT. It specifies CASSGVSSGKRRDTQYF.

The V gene is TRBV28, the J gene TRBJ1-2, with 8 bases that match TRBD1. Germline assignment: CDR1 MDHEN and CDR2 SYDVKM. V dropped 3 bases and J dropped 6; count of bases not matched to a gene: 3. The CDR3 consists of 13 residues. The CDR3 DNA is TGTGCCAGCAGTTTGGACAGGGAGCATGGCTACACCTTC. This gives the protein CASSLDREHGYTF.

The chain uses TRBV28 and TRBJ1-1, with 7 bases identical to TRBD1. This CDR3 spans 12 amino acids. Germline CDR1 MDHEN, CDR2 SYDVKM. The ends lost 7 bases at V and 4 bases at J; junction bases unmatched: 3. CDR3 loop: CASKGTATEAFF. The CDR3 DNA reads as TGTGCCAGCAAGGGGACAGCCACTGAAGCTTTCTTT. The complete variable domain, with remaining parts taken from reference TRBV28 and TRBJ1-1, reads DVKVTQSSRYLVKRTGEKVFLECVQDMDHENMFWYRQDPGLGLRLIYFSYDVKMKEKGDIPEGYSVSREKKERFSLILESASTNQTSMYLCASKGTATEAFFGQGTRLTVV.

The CDR3 DNA reads TGTGCCAGCAGCCCCATCGGGCAGGGCCTGAACACTGAAGCTTTCTTT. Amino acids: CASSPIGQGLNTEAFF. V and J are TRBV14 and TRBJ1-1; tentatively, D is TRBD1 (5 bases). This CDR3 has 16 amino acids. With 4 bases removed from V and 0 bases from J, the gap between germline ends came to 15 bases. Looked up from germline, CDR1 is SGHDN and CDR2 is FVKESK.

The V call is TRBV10-3, the J call TRBJ2-2; D gene unclear. Germline assignment: CDR1 ENHRY and CDR2 SYGVKD. V was cut by 3 bases and J by 2 bases, with 10 bases left in between. CDR3 length equals 15 residues. CDR3 in amino acids: CAISDPAANTGELFF. CDR3 DNA sequence: TGTGCCATCAGTGACCCTGCGGCCAACACCGGGGAGCTGTTTTTT.

The chain carries TRBV4-1 and TRBJ2-2; D is unresolved. CDR3 length: 16 residues. Germline V gives CDR1 MGHRA, CDR2 YSYEKL. Between the trimmed V and J ends, which lost 0 bases and 0 bases, there was a span of 8 bases. The CDR3 loop reads CASSQESRANTGELFF. The CDR3 region has the DNA TGCGCCAGCAGCCAAGAGAGTCGGGCGAACACCGGGGAGCTGTTTTTT.

This rearrangement joins TRBV6-2 or TRBV6-3 to TRBJ1-1; tentatively, D is TRBD1 (6 bases). V gave up 6 bases and J gave up 1 base, with 9 bases separating them. The CDR3 length is 13 residues. CDR1 and CDR2 (germline): MNHEY, SVGEGT. CDR3 bases: TGTGCCAGCAGCAACAGGGAGAACACTGAAGCTTTCTTT. Protein sequence: CASSNRENTEAFF.

The chain recombines TRBV5-1 with TRBJ2-7; 15 nucleotides line up with TRBD2. The CDR3 loop spans 16 amino acids. J was trimmed by 2 bases and V by 5 bases; bases with no gene match: 5. Germline CDR1 is SGHRS and CDR2 is YFSETQ. CDR3 nucleotides: TGCGCCAGCAGGTCGGGACTAGCGGGAGGAGCCTACGAGCAGTACTTC. This translates into CASRSGLAGGAYEQYF.

This chain uses TRBV7-2 with TRBJ1-1; 7 bases map to TRBD1. Germline assignment: CDR1 SGHTA and CDR2 FQGNSA. The V and J ends lost 0 bases and 4 bases, in that order; junction bases with no gene match: 5. The CDR3 is 15 amino acids. DNA of the CDR3: TGTGCCAGCAGCTTAGCGGGACAGCTGGTCACTGAAGCTTTCTTT. Protein product: CASSLAGQLVTEAFF.

CDR3 DNA: TGTGCCAGCAGCCTGGGGGGGGGATACTATAATTCACCCCTCCACTTT. It specifies CASSLGGGYYNSPLHF. The rearrangement uses TRBV28 and TRBJ1-6; tentatively, D is TRBD1 (5 bases). V was cut by 6 bases and J by 3 bases, with 15 bases left in between. The CDR3 has 16 amino acids. CDR1 is MDHEN, CDR2 SYDVKM, per germline.